Here is one TCR beta chain with its context. The target antigen is unknown. V lost 2 bases to trimming and J lost 7 bases; unmatched junction nucleotides: 12. The V gene's germline CDR1 is SNHLY and CDR2 FYNNEI. The CDR3 totals 17 residues. The data originate from a study of shared clonotypes between healthy human individuals. Overall study findings and caveats: Measured sharing among donors was expected to vary with sequencing depth.

The genomic DNA of each subset was split evenly across several immunoSEQ plates. Produced via immunoSEQ multiplex PCR; TCRdb's table is partial and in-frame only. This table holds hundreds of thousands of clones, roughly four fifths found once. Genomic DNA came from about 95 million PBMCs in unsorted samples. V and J are TRBV2 and TRBJ2-3; 10 bases are shared with TRBD2. The sequenced sample was PBMCs. This receptor was taken from a woman in her thirties or forties in good health. Some clones in this sample may be carry-over from other donors' samples. CDR3 region: CASSEWASGRSPYTQYF. The CDR3 DNA is TGTGCCAGCAGTGAATGGGCTAGCGGGAGATCCCCATATACGCAGTATTTT.